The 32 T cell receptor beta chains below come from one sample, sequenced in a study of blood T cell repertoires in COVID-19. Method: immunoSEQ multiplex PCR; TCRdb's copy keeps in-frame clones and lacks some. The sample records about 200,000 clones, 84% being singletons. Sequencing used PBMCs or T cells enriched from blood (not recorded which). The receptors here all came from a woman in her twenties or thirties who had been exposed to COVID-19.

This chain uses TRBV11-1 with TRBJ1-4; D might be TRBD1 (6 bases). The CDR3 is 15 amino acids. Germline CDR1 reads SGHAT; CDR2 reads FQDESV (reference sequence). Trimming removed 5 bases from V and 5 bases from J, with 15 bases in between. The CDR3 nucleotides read TGTGCCAGCAGCGGATTACAGGGTTTCAATGAAAAACTGTTTTTT. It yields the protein CASSGLQGFNEKLFF. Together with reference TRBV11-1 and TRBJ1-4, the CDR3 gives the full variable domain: EAEVAQSPRYKITEKSQAVAFWCDPISGHATLYWYRQILGQGPELLVQFQDESVVDDSQLPKDRFSAERLKGVDSTLKIQPAELGDSAMYLCASSGLQGFNEKLFFGSGTQLSVL.

The CDR3 region has the DNA TGTGCCAGCACCCCGAGGAGGGATCACGAAAAACTGTTTTTT. Translation: CASTPRRDHEKLFF. The chain combines TRBV6-5 with TRBJ1-4; D unresolved. In germline, CDR1 is MNHEY, CDR2 SVGAGI. The CDR3 spans 14 residues. V lost 7 bases and J lost 8, with 17 bases in between.

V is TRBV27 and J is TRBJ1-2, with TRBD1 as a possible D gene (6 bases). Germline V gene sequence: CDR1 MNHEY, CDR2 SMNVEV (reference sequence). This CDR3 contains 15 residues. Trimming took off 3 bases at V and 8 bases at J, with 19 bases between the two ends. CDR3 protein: CASSFSGAKGLGYTF. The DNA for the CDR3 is TGTGCCAGCAGTTTTTCAGGGGCTAAGGGTTTGGGCTACACCTTC.

The CDR3 sequence is CASSLVRGDYNEQFF. CDR3 nucleotides: TGCGCCAGCAGCTTGGTACGGGGGGATTACAATGAGCAGTTCTTC. The V and J genes are TRBV5-1 and TRBJ2-1; the match to TRBD2 covers 7 bases. Germline values: CDR1 SGHRS, CDR2 YFSETQ. The CDR3 spans 15 residues. J gave up 4 bases and V 0 bases, and 4 bases lay outside the gene matches.

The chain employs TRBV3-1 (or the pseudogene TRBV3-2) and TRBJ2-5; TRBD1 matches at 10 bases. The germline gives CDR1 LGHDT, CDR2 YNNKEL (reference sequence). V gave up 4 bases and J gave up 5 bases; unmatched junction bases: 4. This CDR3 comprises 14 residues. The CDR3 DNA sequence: TGTGCCAGCAGCCTGGACAGGGGGAGGGAGACCCAGTACTTC. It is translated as CASSLDRGRETQYF.

CDR3 DNA sequence: TGTGCCAGCAGCTTAGTCCTTTCCGGGGAGCTGTTTTTT. It is translated as CASSLVLSGELFF. The rearrangement links TRBV7-2 to TRBJ2-2; D is unresolved. The CDR3 covers 13 residues. Germline V gives CDR1 SGHTA, CDR2 FQGNSA. V lost 1 base, J lost 6 bases, and 6 bases lay in between.

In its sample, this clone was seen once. Written as DNA, the CDR3 is TGTGCCAGCACTTCCCTCGGGGGAAACACTGAAGCTTTCTTT. Translating gives CASTSLGGNTEAFF. The genes are TRBV25-1 and TRBJ1-1; D might be TRBD1 (5 bases). The CDR3 consists of 14 residues. V lost 7 bases, J lost 2 bases, and 14 bases lay in between. Germline V gene lookup returns CDR1 MGHDK and CDR2 SYGVNS.

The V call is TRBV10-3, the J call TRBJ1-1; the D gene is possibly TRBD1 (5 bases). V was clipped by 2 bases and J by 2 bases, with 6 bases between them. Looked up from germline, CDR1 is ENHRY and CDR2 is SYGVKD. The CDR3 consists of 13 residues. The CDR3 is CAISEGANTEAFF. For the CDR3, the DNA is TGTGCCATCAGTGAGGGGGCAAACACTGAAGCTTTCTTT.

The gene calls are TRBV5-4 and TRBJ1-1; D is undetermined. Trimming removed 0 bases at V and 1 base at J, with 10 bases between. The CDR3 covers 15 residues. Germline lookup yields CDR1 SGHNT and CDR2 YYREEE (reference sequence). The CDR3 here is CASSLDPGWNTEAFF. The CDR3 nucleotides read TGTGCCAGCAGCTTGGACCCGGGGTGGAACACTGAAGCTTTCTTT. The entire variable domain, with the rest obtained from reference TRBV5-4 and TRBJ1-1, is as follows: ETGVTQSPTHLIKTRGQQVTLRCSSQSGHNTVSWYQQALGQGPQFIFQYYREEENGRGNFPPRFSGLQFPNYSSELNVNALELDDSALYLCASSLDPGWNTEAFFGQGTRLTVV.

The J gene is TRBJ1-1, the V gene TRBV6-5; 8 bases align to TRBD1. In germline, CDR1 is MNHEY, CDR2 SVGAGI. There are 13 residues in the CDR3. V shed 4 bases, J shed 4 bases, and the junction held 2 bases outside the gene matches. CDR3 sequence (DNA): TGTGCCAGCAGTTTTGGACAGGGCACTGAAGCTTTCTTT. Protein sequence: CASSFGQGTEAFF.

The CDR3 nucleotides read TGTGCCAGCACCTATACAGGGGCGCGGGGCTACACCTTC. Translating gives CASTYTGARGYTF. V usage is TRBV6-5 and J usage is TRBJ1-2, with 7 positions matching TRBD1. The CDR3 is made up of 13 amino acids. Germline CDR1 and CDR2: MNHEY and SVGAGI. V shed 7 bases, J shed 8 bases, and the junction held 10 bases outside the gene matches.

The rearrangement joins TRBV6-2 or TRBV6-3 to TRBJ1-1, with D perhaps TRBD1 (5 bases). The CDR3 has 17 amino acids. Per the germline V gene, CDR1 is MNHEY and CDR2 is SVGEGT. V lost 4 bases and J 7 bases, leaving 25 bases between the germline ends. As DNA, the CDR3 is TGTGCCAGCAGTTTGGAGGCGGGAGGACACCGAACAAGTGAAGCTTTCTTT. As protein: CASSLEAGGHRTSEAFF.

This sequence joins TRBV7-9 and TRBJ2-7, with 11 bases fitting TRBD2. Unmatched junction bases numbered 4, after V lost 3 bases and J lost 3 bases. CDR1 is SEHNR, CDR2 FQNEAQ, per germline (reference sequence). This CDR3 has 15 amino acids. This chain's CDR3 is CASSFSSGGNYEQYF. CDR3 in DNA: TGTGCCAGCAGCTTTTCTAGCGGGGGGAACTACGAGCAGTACTTC.

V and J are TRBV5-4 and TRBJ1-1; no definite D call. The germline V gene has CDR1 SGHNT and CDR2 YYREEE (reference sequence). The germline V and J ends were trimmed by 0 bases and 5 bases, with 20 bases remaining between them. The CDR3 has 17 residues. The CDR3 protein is CASSLEAARLSGTEAFF. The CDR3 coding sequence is TGTGCCAGCAGCTTGGAGGCGGCAAGACTCTCCGGGACTGAAGCTTTCTTT.

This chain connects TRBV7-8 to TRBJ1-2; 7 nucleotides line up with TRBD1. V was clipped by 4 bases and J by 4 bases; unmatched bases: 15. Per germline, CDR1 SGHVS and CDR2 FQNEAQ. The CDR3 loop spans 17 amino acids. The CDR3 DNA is TGTGCCAGCAGCTCTCACGAGGGGACAGAAACAATCTATGGCTACACCTTC. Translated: CASSSHEGTETIYGYTF.

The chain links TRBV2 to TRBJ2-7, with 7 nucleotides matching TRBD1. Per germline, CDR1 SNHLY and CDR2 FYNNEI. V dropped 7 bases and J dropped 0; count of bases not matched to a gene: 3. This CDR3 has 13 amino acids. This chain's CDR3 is CASKQGISYEQYF. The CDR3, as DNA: TGTGCCAGCAAACAGGGGATCTCCTACGAGCAGTACTTC.

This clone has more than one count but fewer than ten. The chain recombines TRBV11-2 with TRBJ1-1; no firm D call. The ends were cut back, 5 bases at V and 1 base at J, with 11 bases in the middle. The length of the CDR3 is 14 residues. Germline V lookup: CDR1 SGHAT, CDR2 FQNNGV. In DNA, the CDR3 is TGTGCCAGCAGCATAAACACGGGGAACACTGAAGCTTTCTTT. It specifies CASSINTGNTEAFF. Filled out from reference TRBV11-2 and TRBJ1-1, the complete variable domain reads EAGVAQSPRYKIIEKRQSVAFWCNPISGHATLYWYQQILGQGPKLLIQFQNNGVVDDSQLPKDRFSAERLKGVDSTLKIQPAKLEDSAVYLCASSINTGNTEAFFGQGTRLTVV.

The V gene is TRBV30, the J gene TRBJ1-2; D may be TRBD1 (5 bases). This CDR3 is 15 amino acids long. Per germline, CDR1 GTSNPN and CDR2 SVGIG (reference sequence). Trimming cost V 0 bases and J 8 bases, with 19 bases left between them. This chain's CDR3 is CAWSVPKRGAGGYTF. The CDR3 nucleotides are TGTGCCTGGAGTGTCCCGAAACGTGGGGCGGGAGGCTACACCTTC.

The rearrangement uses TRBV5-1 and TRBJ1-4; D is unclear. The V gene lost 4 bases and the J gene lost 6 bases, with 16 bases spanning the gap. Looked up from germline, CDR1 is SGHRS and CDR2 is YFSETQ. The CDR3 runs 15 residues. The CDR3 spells CASSRRGPGDEKLFF. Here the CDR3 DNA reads TGCGCCAGCAGCAGACGCGGGCCAGGCGATGAAAAACTGTTTTTT.

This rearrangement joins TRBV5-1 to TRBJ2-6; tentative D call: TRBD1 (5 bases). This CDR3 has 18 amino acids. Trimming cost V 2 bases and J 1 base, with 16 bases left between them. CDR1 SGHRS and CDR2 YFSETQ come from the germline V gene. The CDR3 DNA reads TGCGCCAGCAGCTTTGGGGCCGCCGAGCCTTCTGGGGCCAACGTCCTGACTTTC. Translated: CASSFGAAEPSGANVLTF.

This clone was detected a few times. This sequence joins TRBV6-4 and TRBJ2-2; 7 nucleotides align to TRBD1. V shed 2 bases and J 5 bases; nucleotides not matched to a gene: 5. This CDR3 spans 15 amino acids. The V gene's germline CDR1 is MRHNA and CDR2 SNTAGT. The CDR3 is CASSDEAGGTGELFF. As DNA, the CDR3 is TGTGCCAGCAGTGACGAGGCAGGGGGAACCGGGGAGCTGTTTTTT.

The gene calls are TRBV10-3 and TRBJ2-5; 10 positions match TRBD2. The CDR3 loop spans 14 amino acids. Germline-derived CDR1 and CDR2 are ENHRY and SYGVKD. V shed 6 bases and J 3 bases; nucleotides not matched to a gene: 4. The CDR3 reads CAISRTSGKETQYF. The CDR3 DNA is TGTGCCATCAGCAGGACTAGCGGAAAAGAGACCCAGTACTTC.

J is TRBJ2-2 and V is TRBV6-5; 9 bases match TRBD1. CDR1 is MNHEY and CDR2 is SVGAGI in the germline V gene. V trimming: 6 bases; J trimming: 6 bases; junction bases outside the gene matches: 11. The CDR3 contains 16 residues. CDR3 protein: CASRYTGGGRSGELFF. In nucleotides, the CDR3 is TGTGCCAGCAGATACACAGGGGGCGGTAGGTCCGGGGAGCTGTTTTTT.

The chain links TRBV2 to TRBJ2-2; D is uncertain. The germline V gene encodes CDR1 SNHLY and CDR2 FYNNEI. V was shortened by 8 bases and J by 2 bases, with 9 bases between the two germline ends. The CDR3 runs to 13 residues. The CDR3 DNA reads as TGTGCCAGCGCCCAGCGAAACACCGGGGAGCTGTTTTTT. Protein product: CASAQRNTGELFF. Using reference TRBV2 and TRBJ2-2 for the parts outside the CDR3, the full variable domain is EPEVTQTPSHQVTQMGQEVILRCVPISNHLYFYWYRQILGQKVEFLVSFYNNEISEKSEIFDDQFSVERPDGSNFTLKIRSTKLEDSAMYFCASAQRNTGELFFGEGSRLTVL.

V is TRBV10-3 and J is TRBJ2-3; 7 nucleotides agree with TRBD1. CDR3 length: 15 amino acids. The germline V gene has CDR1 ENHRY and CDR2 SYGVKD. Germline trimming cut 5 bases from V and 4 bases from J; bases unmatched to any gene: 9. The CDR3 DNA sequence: TGTGCCATCAGTCAACAGGGGTCGTTGGCAGATACGCAGTATTTT. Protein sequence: CAISQQGSLADTQYF.

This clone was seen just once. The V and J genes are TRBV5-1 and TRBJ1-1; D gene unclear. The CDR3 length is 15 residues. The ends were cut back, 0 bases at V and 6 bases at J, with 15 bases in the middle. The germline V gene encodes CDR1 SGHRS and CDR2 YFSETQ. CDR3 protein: CASSLALGRSPEAFF. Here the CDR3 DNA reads TGCGCCAGCAGCTTGGCCTTGGGCAGGTCCCCTGAAGCTTTCTTT.

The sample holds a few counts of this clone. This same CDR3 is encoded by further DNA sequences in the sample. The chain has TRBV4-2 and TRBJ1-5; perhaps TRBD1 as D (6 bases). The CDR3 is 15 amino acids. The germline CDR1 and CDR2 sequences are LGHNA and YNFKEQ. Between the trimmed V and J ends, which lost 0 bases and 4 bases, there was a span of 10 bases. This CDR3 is CASSQEGQLNQPQHF. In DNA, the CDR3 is TGTGCCAGCAGCCAAGAAGGACAGCTAAATCAGCCCCAGCATTTT.

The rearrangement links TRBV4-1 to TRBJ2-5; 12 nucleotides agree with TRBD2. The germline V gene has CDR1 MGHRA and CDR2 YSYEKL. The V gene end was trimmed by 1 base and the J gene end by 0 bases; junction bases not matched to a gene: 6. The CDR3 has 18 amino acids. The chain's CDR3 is CASSQGTSGAMYQETQYF. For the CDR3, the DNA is TGCGCCAGCAGCCAAGGGACTAGCGGGGCGATGTACCAAGAGACCCAGTACTTC.

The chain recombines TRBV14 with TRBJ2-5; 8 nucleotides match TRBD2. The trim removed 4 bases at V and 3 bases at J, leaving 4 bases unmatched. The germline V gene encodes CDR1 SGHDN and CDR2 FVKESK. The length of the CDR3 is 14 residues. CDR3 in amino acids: CASSRSGGEETQYF. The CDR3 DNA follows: TGTGCCAGCAGCCGGAGCGGGGGCGAAGAGACCCAGTACTTC.

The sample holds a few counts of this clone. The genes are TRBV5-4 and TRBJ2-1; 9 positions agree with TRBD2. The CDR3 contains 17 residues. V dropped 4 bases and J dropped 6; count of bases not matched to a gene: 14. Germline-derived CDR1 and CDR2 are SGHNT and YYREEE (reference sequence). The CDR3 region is CASSPRGGGAVINEQFF. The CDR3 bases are TGTGCCAGCAGCCCGAGGGGCGGGGGGGCGGTAATCAATGAGCAGTTCTTC.

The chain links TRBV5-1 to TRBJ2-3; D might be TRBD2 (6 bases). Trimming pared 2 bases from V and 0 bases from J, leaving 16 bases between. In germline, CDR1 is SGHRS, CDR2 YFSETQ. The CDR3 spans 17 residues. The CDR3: CASSLYRGGASTDTQYF. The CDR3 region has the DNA TGCGCCAGCAGCTTATACCGGGGCGGGGCCAGCACAGATACGCAGTATTTT.

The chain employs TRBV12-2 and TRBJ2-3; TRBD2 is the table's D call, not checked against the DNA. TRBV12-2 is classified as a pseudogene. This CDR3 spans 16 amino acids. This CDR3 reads CASRRKLAGVTDTQYF. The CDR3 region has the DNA TGTGCAAGTCGCCGAAAACTAGCGGGGGTCACAGATACGCAGTATTTT.